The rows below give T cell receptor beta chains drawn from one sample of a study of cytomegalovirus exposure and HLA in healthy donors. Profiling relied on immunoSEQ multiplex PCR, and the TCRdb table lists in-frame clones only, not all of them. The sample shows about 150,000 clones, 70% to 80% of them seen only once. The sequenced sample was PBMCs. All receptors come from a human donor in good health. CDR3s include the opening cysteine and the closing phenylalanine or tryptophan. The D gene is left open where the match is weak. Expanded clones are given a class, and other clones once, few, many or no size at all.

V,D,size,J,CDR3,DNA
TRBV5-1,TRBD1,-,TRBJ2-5,CASSLEDRGFETQYF,TGCGCCAGCAGCTTGGAGGACAGGGGATTCGAGACCCAGTACTTC
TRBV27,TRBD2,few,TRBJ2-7,CASSSRPGLGNYEQYF,TGTGCCAGCAGTTCTCGCCCGGGACTAGGAAACTACGAGCAGTACTTC
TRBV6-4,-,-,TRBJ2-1,CASSDRGAGEYNEQFF,TGTGCCAGCAGTGACAGGGGGGCGGGAGAGTACAATGAGCAGTTCTTC
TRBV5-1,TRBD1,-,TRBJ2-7,CASSLETGDLSYEQYF,TGCGCCAGCAGCTTGGAAACAGGGGATTTATCCTACGAGCAGTACTTC
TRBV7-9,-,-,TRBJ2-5,CASSLVPPSTGVQETQYF,TGTGCCAGCAGCTTAGTACCTCCTAGCACCGGGGTCCAAGAGACCCAGTACTTC
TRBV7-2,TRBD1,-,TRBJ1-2,CASSLPGQGGPDYGYTF,TGTGCCAGCAGCTTGCCGGGTCAGGGGGGTCCGGACTATGGCTACACCTTC
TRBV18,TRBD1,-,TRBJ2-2,CASSPGQGRAGELFF,TGTGCCAGCTCCCCTGGACAGGGACGGGCCGGGGAGCTGTTTTTT
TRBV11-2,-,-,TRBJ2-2,CASSLSYEGELFF,TGTGCCAGCAGCCTATCCTACGAGGGGGAGCTGTTTTTT
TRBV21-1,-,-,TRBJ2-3,CASSKGNSVFTDTQYF,TGTGCCAGCAGCAAAGGAAATAGCGTTTTTACAGATACGCAGTATTTT
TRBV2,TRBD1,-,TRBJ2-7,CASSEAGQGIHEQYF,TGTGCCAGCAGTGAAGCGGGACAGGGGATCCACGAGCAGTACTTC
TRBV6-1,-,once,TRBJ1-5,CASSPRPSSNQPQHF,TGTGCCAGCAGTCCTAGGCCCAGTAGCAATCAGCCCCAGCATTTT
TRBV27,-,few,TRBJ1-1,CASSYTSGATEAFF,TGTGCCAGCAGTTACACTAGTGGTGCCACTGAAGCTTTCTTT
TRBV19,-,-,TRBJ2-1,CASSISVASEQFF,TGTGCCAGTAGTATCAGTGTAGCTAGTGAGCAGTTCTTC
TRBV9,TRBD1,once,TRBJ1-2,CASSPRTGTIGGYTF,TGTGCCAGCAGCCCGCGGACAGGGACTATTGGAGGCTACACCTTC
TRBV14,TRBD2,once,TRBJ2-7,CASSRLAGGEQYF,TGTGCCAGCAGCCGGCTAGCGGGAGGGGAGCAGTACTTC
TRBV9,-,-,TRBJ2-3,CASSVAGVAPDTQYF,TGTGCCAGCAGCGTAGCCGGGGTAGCCCCAGATACGCAGTATTTT
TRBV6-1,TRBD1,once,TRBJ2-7,CASSVQGANYEQYF,TGTGCCAGCAGTGTACAGGGGGCGAACTACGAGCAGTACTTC
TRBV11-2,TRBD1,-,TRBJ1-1,CASSFYPGTPGGTEAFF,TGTGCCAGCAGCTTTTACCCCGGGACCCCAGGGGGTACTGAAGCTTTCTTT
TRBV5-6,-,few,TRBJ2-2,CASSIVETFGELFF,TGTGCCAGCAGCATCGTAGAAACCTTCGGGGAGCTGTTTTTT
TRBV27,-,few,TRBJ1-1,CASSSGATEAFF,TGTGCCAGCAGTTCTGGGGCGACTGAAGCTTTCTTT
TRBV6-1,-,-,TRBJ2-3,CASSDSGFSTDTQYF,TGTGCCAGCAGTGATTCGGGGTTTAGCACAGATACGCAGTATTTT
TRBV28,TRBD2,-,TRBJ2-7,CASSIAGESYEQYF,TGTGCCAGCAGTATAGCGGGAGAATCCTACGAGCAGTACTTC
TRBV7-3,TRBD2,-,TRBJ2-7,CASSFRLATYEQYF,TGTGCCAGCAGCTTTAGACTAGCGACCTACGAGCAGTACTTC
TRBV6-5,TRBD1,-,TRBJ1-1,CASSYSALTGGKGAFF,TGTGCCAGCAGTTACTCAGCCCTAACAGGGGGTAAGGGAGCTTTCTTT
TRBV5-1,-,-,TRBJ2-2,CASSSEILVTGELFF,TGCGCCAGCAGCTCCGAGATCCTGGTTACCGGGGAGCTGTTTTTT
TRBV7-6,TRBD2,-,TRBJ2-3,CASSLSPSSGTYTDTQYF,TGTGCCAGCAGCCTCTCCCCAAGTAGCGGGACTTACACAGATACGCAGTATTTT
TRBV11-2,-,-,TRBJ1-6,CASSLGMDSYNSPLHF,TGTGCCAGCAGCTTAGGGATGGACAGCTATAATTCACCCCTCCACTTT
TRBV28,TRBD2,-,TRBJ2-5,CASSRREELGETQYF,TGTGCCAGCAGCCGACGGGAGGAACTGGGGGAGACCCAGTACTTC
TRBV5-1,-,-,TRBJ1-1,CASSLGDTEAFF,TGCGCCAGCAGCTTGGGAGACACTGAAGCTTTCTTT
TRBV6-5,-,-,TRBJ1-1,CASTSGAGDTEAFF,TGTGCCAGCACGAGTGGGGCTGGGGACACTGAAGCTTTCTTT
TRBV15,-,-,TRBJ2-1,CATSRGQSSYNEQFF,TGTGCCACCAGCAGAGGACAGAGCTCCTACAATGAGCAGTTCTTC
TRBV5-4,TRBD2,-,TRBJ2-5,CASSLRTSRSRKETQYF,TGTGCCAGCAGCTTACGGACTAGTCGAAGTAGAAAAGAGACCCAGTACTTC
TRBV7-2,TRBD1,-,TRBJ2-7,CASSSRQGRDEQYF,TGTGCCAGCAGCTCAAGACAGGGACGGGACGAGCAGTACTTC
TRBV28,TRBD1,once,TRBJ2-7,CASSSGTGASYEQYF,TGTGCCAGCAGCTCTGGGACAGGGGCCTCCTACGAGCAGTACTTC
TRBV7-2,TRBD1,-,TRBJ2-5,CASSPTRQGQETQYF,TGTGCCAGCAGCCCCACCCGACAGGGCCAAGAGACCCAGTACTTC